A single T cell receptor beta chain is shown here with its context. In the original analysis: Reference gene primers were amplified, and this amplification served to estimate nucleated cell counts. TCRdb keeps only in-frame clones here, not all; method: immunoSEQ multiplex PCR. The DNA was the basis for D and trimming; V, J and clone size are from that table. This table has roughly 100,000 clones, around 91% appearing once. The record originates from a study of blood T cell repertoires in COVID-19. Across the whole study: Sources were T cells, B-cell-depleted T cells, or PBMCs; the material itself was cDNA or gDNA.

Seattle researchers signed up patients amid active infection and tracked them longitudinally. Sequencing used peripheral blood. The sequence was collected from a man between 18 and 29 years old with COVID-19, enrolled during active disease.

The CDR3 spells CASRKTQGGTDTQYF. The DNA for the CDR3 is TGTGCCAGCAGAAAAACCCAGGGCGGCACAGATACGCAGTATTTT. The V call is TRBV7-9, the J call TRBJ2-3; D might be TRBD1 (5 bases). V was shortened by 6 bases and J by 1 base, with 14 bases between the two germline ends. The germline CDR1 and CDR2 sequences are SEHNR and FQNEAQ (reference sequence). The CDR3 loop spans 15 amino acids.